Following are 7 T cell receptor beta chains from one sample sequenced in a study of response to subunit inactivated influenza vaccine. A single record per CDR3 protein comes from TCRdb applying MiXCR to the RT-PCR reads. The table has around 520,000 distinct CDR3 sequences, 25% seen once. This material consisted of CD4+ T cells sorted from PBMCs, taken about 5 days after vaccination. The source is a man aged 50 or older who received an inactivated influenza vaccine.

The V call is TRBV20-1, the J call TRBJ2-5, with 8 bases that match TRBD2. V shed 6 bases and J 0 bases; nucleotides not matched to a gene: 3. The CDR3 extends over 13 amino acids. Germline V gene data show CDR1 as DFQATT and CDR2 as SNEGSKA (reference sequence). This CDR3 is CSAERGYQETQYF. The DNA of the CDR3 is TGCAGTGCCGAGCGGGGGTACCAAGAGACCCAGTACTTC.

The table lists this clonotype with a few counts. V gene TRBV6-2 or TRBV6-3 combines with J gene TRBJ2-5; 8 bases fit TRBD1. The length of the CDR3 is 20 residues. CDR1 MNHEY and CDR2 SVGEGT come from the germline V gene. V trimming: 6 bases; J trimming: 2 bases; junction bases outside the gene matches: 23. In nucleotides, the CDR3 is TGTGCCAGCAGCTGGAAAACGGACAGGGACGTGTGGGGGCCTCAAGAGACCCAGTACTTC. Protein: CASSWKTDRDVWGPQETQYF.

This clonotype was seen only a few times. This chain connects TRBV20-1 to TRBJ2-7; the D gene is possibly TRBD2 (6 bases). The CDR3 has 14 amino acids. V lost 3 bases and J lost 6, with 18 bases in between. Germline V gives CDR1 DFQATT, CDR2 SNEGSKA (reference sequence). The CDR3 DNA reads TGCAGTGCTAGTCGAACGGGAGTTATCAGCGAGCAGTACTTC. Its translation: CSASRTGVISEQYF.

This clonotype was observed a handful of times. The rearrangement joins TRBV10-3 to TRBJ2-2; D not certain. V was clipped by 0 bases and J by 4 bases, with 6 bases between them. Germline CDR1 and CDR2: ENHRY and SYGVKD. CDR3 length equals 14 residues. CDR3 nucleotide sequence: TGTGCCATCAGTGAGTCCATGGGCACCGGGGAGCTGTTTTTT. Its protein is CAISESMGTGELFF.

The chain uses TRBV29-1 and TRBJ2-1; TRBD1 matches 8 bases. Germline V gene lookup returns CDR1 SQVTM and CDR2 ANQGSEA. The V segment lost 7 bases and the J segment 4 bases; nucleotides outside the gene matches: 6. This CDR3 contains 13 residues. CDR3 loop: CSDRDRRYNEQFF. In nucleotides, the CDR3 is TGCAGCGATCGGGACAGGAGGTACAATGAGCAGTTCTTC.

This clonotype was seen a handful of times. The chain uses TRBV5-4 and TRBJ2-5; 7 bases fit TRBD2. The germline gives CDR1 SGHNT, CDR2 YYREEE (reference sequence). The CDR3 is 15 amino acids. The trim removed 0 bases at V and 2 bases at J, leaving 4 bases unmatched. The CDR3 coding sequence is TGTGCCAGCAGCTTGGCCGGGCGGGAGCAAGAGACCCAGTACTTC. Protein sequence: CASSLAGREQETQYF.

The genes are TRBV5-1 and TRBJ1-1; 9 bases line up with TRBD1. Germline CDR1 reads SGHRS; CDR2 reads YFSETQ. This CDR3 is built from 15 residues. J gave up 4 bases and V 4 bases, and 8 bases lay outside the gene matches. DNA for the CDR3: TGCGCCAGCAGCCCAGAACAGGGGGCGCGCACTGAAGCTTTCTTT. Its protein is CASSPEQGARTEAFF.